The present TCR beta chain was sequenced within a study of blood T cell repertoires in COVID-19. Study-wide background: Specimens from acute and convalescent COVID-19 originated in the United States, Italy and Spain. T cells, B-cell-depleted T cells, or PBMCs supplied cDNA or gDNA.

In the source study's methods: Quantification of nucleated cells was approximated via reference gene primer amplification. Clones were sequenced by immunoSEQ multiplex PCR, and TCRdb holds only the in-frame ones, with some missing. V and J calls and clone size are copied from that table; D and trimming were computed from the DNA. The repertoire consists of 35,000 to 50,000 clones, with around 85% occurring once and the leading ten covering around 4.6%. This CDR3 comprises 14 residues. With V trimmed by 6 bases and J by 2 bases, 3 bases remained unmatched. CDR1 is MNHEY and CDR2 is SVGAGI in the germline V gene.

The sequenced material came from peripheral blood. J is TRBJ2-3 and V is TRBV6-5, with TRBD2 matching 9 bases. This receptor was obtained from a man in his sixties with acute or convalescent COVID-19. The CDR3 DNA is TGTGCCAGCAGACGACTAGCGGACACAGATACGCAGTATTTT. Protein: CASRRLADTDTQYF.